This TCR beta chain is from a study of Ad26.COV2.S vaccination and SARS-CoV-2 variants. Study-wide results and caveats: Researchers cautioned that TCR breadth and depth analyses may have underestimated total T cell responses.

About this clone itself: Its matching antigen is unknown.

This table comes from immunoSEQ multiplex PCR, and its TCRdb copy is limited to in-frame clones, with some not included. The profile shows more than 400,000 clones, 80% to 95% of them singletons. The treatment is: about 20 received Ad26.COV2.S at low or high dose, single or two shots; roughly five received placebo; per-sample allocation not given. Day 63 after the first vaccine or placebo injection was the time point for sampling. Deletions cut 6 bases from V and 3 bases from J, with 10 bases between. The CDR3 sequence is 13 residues long. Sequencing was performed on peripheral blood, taken in a trial of Ad26.COV2.S vaccine versus placebo. The clonotype originates from a person aged 18-65 years who received the Ad26.COV2.S COVID-19 vaccine or a placebo. The V call is TRBV12-3 or TRBV12-4, the J call TRBJ2-3; maybe TRBD2 (6 bases). DNA for the CDR3: TGTGCCAGCAGCCAGGAGGGAACAGATACGCAGTATTTT. Translation: CASSQEGTDTQYF.